These T cell receptor beta chains were read from a single sample in a study of OX40 agonist ivuxolimab in advanced cancers. Clones were read by immunoSEQ multiplex PCR, and TCRdb kept only the in-frame ones, dropping some. This sample yields around 77,000 clones, of which 60% to 80% are seen a single time; roughly 4.9% belongs to the top ten. The source material was CD4+ or CD8+ T cells sorted from blood, sampled in a trial of the OX40 agonist ivuxolimab. The receptors derive from an adult with an advanced solid tumor such as melanoma, head and neck, liver or kidney cancer. Each CDR3 is given with its conserved first and last residue. A D gene is named only where the DNA matches it firmly. Only some rows state a clone size, as once, few, many or a class for expanded clones.

J gene: TRBJ2-1
V gene: TRBV5-8
clone size: -
D gene: TRBD2
CDR3 protein: CASRKLAGGYNEQFF
CDR3 DNA: TGTGCCAGCAGGAAACTAGCGGGAGGGTACAATGAGCAGTTCTTC

J gene: TRBJ2-7
V gene: TRBV6-6
clone size: -
D gene: -
CDR3 protein: CASSSQTGVYEQYF
CDR3 DNA: TGTGCCAGCAGTTCTCAAACCGGGGTCTACGAGCAGTACTTC

J gene: TRBJ1-1
V gene: TRBV9
clone size: -
D gene: TRBD1
CDR3 protein: CASSTRGQGADRTEAFF
CDR3 DNA: TGTGCCAGCAGCACCAGGGGACAGGGTGCGGATCGCACTGAAGCTTTCTTT

J gene: TRBJ2-2
V gene: TRBV28
clone size: few
D gene: -
CDR3 protein: CASSPLFGAGTTGELFF
CDR3 DNA: TGTGCCAGCAGTCCCCTATTTGGGGCGGGGACCACCGGGGAGCTGTTTTTT

J gene: TRBJ1-3
V gene: TRBV25-1
clone size: -
D gene: -
CDR3 protein: CASSLQGALGNTIYF
CDR3 DNA: TGTGCCAGCAGTTTACAGGGTGCTTTGGGAAACACCATATATTTT

J gene: TRBJ2-7
V gene: TRBV6-1
clone size: once
D gene: TRBD1
CDR3 protein: CASTGTGSYEQYF
CDR3 DNA: TGTGCCAGCACGGGGACAGGCTCCTACGAGCAGTACTTC

J gene: TRBJ2-5
V gene: TRBV18
clone size: -
D gene: -
CDR3 protein: CASSPGETQYF
CDR3 DNA: TGTGCCAGCTCACCAGGGGAGACCCAGTACTTC

J gene: TRBJ1-6
V gene: TRBV6-5
clone size: -
D gene: TRBD1
CDR3 protein: CASNLDRGNSPLHF
CDR3 DNA: TGTGCCAGCAACTTGGACAGGGGAAATTCACCCCTCCACTTT

J gene: TRBJ2-5
V gene: TRBV18
clone size: -
D gene: TRBD1
CDR3 protein: CASSFGTGGPGQTQYF
CDR3 DNA: TGTGCCAGCTCATTCGGGACAGGGGGCCCTGGTCAGACCCAGTACTTC

J gene: TRBJ2-4
V gene: TRBV7-2
clone size: -
D gene: -
CDR3 protein: CASSSSRGRGKNIQYF
CDR3 DNA: TGTGCCAGCAGCTCAAGCCGGGGTCGGGGCAAAAACATTCAGTACTTC

J gene: TRBJ2-2
V gene: TRBV9
clone size: -
D gene: TRBD2
CDR3 protein: CASSVATAASGGTGELFF
CDR3 DNA: TGTGCCAGCAGCGTAGCTACGGCCGCTAGCGGGGGCACCGGGGAGCTGTTTTTT

J gene: TRBJ1-5
V gene: TRBV19
clone size: -
D gene: TRBD1
CDR3 protein: CASSVLPDRVSNQPQHF
CDR3 DNA: TGTGCCAGTAGTGTCCTCCCTGACAGGGTAAGCAATCAGCCCCAGCATTTT

J gene: TRBJ1-4
V gene: TRBV9
clone size: -
D gene: TRBD1
CDR3 protein: CASSVGDRNYEKLFF
CDR3 DNA: TGTGCCAGCAGCGTAGGGGACAGGAACTATGAAAAACTGTTTTTT

J gene: TRBJ2-3
V gene: TRBV7-9
clone size: -
D gene: -
CDR3 protein: CASSLAQGRTDTQYF
CDR3 DNA: TGTGCCAGCAGCTTGGCCCAGGGTCGCACAGATACGCAGTATTTT

J gene: TRBJ1-1
V gene: TRBV7-2
clone size: -
D gene: -
CDR3 protein: CASSLNQGLTEAFF
CDR3 DNA: TGTGCCAGCAGCTTAAATCAGGGATTGACTGAAGCTTTCTTT

J gene: TRBJ2-7
V gene: TRBV6-5
clone size: -
D gene: -
CDR3 protein: CASSPGDRFTYEQYF
CDR3 DNA: TGTGCCAGCAGTCCGGGCGACAGGTTCACCTACGAGCAGTACTTC

J gene: TRBJ2-7
V gene: TRBV5-1
clone size: -
D gene: TRBD2
CDR3 protein: CASSPTSGSNYEQYF
CDR3 DNA: TGCGCCAGCAGCCCTACTAGCGGGTCCAACTACGAGCAGTACTTC

J gene: TRBJ1-3
V gene: TRBV10-2
clone size: -
D gene: -
CDR3 protein: CASSEQGGNTIYF
CDR3 DNA: TGCGCCAGCAGTGAGCAAGGAGGAAACACCATATATTTT

J gene: TRBJ2-3
V gene: TRBV5-5
clone size: -
D gene: -
CDR3 protein: CASSLGGWTDTQYF
CDR3 DNA: TGTGCCAGCAGCTTGGGAGGTTGGACAGATACGCAGTATTTT

J gene: TRBJ2-7
V gene: TRBV10-2
clone size: -
D gene: TRBD2
CDR3 protein: CASKIAGGQTYEQYF
CDR3 DNA: TGCGCCAGCAAAATAGCGGGGGGCCAAACCTACGAGCAGTACTTC

J gene: TRBJ1-4
V gene: TRBV27
clone size: -
D gene: -
CDR3 protein: CASSLGTANEKLFF
CDR3 DNA: TGTGCCAGCAGTTTGGGGACCGCTAATGAAAAACTGTTTTTT

J gene: TRBJ2-2
V gene: TRBV6-5
clone size: -
D gene: -
CDR3 protein: CASSYEFANTGELFF
CDR3 DNA: TGTGCCAGCAGTTACGAGTTTGCGAACACCGGGGAGCTGTTTTTT

J gene: TRBJ1-2
V gene: TRBV5-1
clone size: -
D gene: -
CDR3 protein: CASRMLTTDYGYTF
CDR3 DNA: TGCGCCAGCAGGATGTTAACGACAGATTATGGCTACACCTTC

J gene: TRBJ1-5
V gene: TRBV6-5
clone size: -
D gene: TRBD1
CDR3 protein: CASRQGYSNQPQHF
CDR3 DNA: TGTGCCAGCAGACAGGGGTATAGCAATCAGCCCCAGCATTTT